The clone carrying this T cell receptor (beta chain) was detected once. The record originates from a study of T-cell reconstitution after alpha-beta-depleted transplantation in children. The germline CDR1 and CDR2 sequences are SGHRS and YFSETQ. This CDR3 region has 17 residues. V was shortened by 0 bases and J by 4 bases, with 20 bases between the two germline ends. Using unique molecular identifiers, the investigators prepared the TCRbeta library. TCRdb reprocessed the PCR reads with MiXCR, giving one entry per CDR3 protein. Among more than 450,000 distinct CDR3 sequences listed, about 17% were seen once.

The chain uses TRBV5-1 and TRBJ2-7, with TRBD1 as a possible D gene (5 bases). The source material was PBMCs from the stem cell graft donor, sampled from the stem cell graft. The TCR comes from a human donor who donated a stem cell graft to a child with acute lymphoblastic leukemia. As DNA, the CDR3 is TGCGCCAGCAGCTTGGCCCGGGCGGTCCAGGGAACGTACGAGCAGTACTTC. It translates to CASSLARAVQGTYEQYF.